Below, 25 T cell receptor beta chains from the same sample are listed, as sequenced in a study of chemoradiotherapy in HPV16-positive cancers. Some clones are missing from TCRdb's copy, which holds only in-frame ones; the method was immunoSEQ multiplex PCR. The repertoire holds about 3,500 clones, with approximately 86% as singletons. The sample consisted of tumor tissue, taken from a patient who underwent chemoradiotherapy. These receptor sequences come from a human donor with HPV-associated anogenital cancer.

V is TRBV30 and J is TRBJ1-6; D remains ambiguous. Germline loops: CDR1 GTSNPN, CDR2 SVGIG (reference sequence). The CDR3 length is 13 residues. Trimming left V 5 bases short and J 8 bases short, with 13 bases between. The CDR3 sequence is CAWSSRADSPLHF. For the CDR3, the DNA is TGTGCCTGGTCCTCTCGCGCAGATTCACCCCTCCACTTT.

This clone was seen more than once but under ten times. The chain couples TRBV11-3 to TRBJ1-1; D not resolved. Germline V lookup: CDR1 SGHNT, CDR2 YENEEA. The CDR3 sequence is 13 residues long. The germline V and J ends were trimmed by 3 bases and 3 bases, with 8 bases remaining between them. CDR3 nucleotide sequence: TGTGCCAGCAGCTTGTCGGCGTACACTGAAGCTTTCTTT. This gives the protein CASSLSAYTEAFF.

The chain uses TRBV5-1 and TRBJ1-1; 7 bases agree with TRBD1. The CDR3 has 13 amino acids. V shed 4 bases, J shed 5 bases, and the junction held 5 bases outside the gene matches. The germline V gene encodes CDR1 SGHRS and CDR2 YFSETQ. The CDR3: CASSVTGRTEAFF. CDR3 nucleotides: TGCGCCAGCAGCGTGACAGGGAGGACTGAAGCTTTCTTT.

In its sample, this clone was seen once. The chain couples TRBV7-9 to TRBJ1-5; D call uncertain. CDR1 is SEHNR and CDR2 is FQNEAQ in the germline V gene (reference sequence). V lost 1 base and J lost 4, with 20 bases in between. CDR3 length: 18 residues. CDR3 coding DNA: TGTGCCAGCAGCTTAGAGTCCCCTGGACTTTTGAGAAATCAGCCCCAGCATTTT. This sequence encodes CASSLESPGLLRNQPQHF.

The chain carries TRBV11-2 and TRBJ1-5; the match to TRBD1 covers 7 bases. The CDR3 runs to 15 residues. V lost 1 base, J lost 8 bases, and 8 bases stayed unmatched. Germline V CDR1 and CDR2: SGHAT, FQNNGV. CDR3 in amino acids: CASSLGGGPGEPQHF. The CDR3, as DNA: TGTGCCAGCAGCTTAGGAGGGGGCCCCGGGGAGCCCCAGCATTTT. Drawing the rest from reference TRBV11-2 and TRBJ1-5, the complete variable domain is EAGVAQSPRYKIIEKRQSVAFWCNPISGHATLYWYQQILGQGPKLLIQFQNNGVVDDSQLPKDRFSAERLKGVDSTLKIQPAKLEDSAVYLCASSLGGGPGEPQHFGDGTRLSIL.

This rearrangement joins TRBV7-2 to TRBJ2-3; D is uncertain. V was pared by 5 bases and J by 0 bases, with 9 bases between. CDR1 SGHTA and CDR2 FQGNSA come from the germline V gene. The CDR3 spans 14 residues. In DNA, the CDR3 is TGTGCCAGCAGCCGCGGACCTAGCACAGATACGCAGTATTTT. The encoded protein is CASSRGPSTDTQYF.

This chain links TRBV5-1 with TRBJ2-7, with D maybe TRBD2 (7 bases). In germline, CDR1 is SGHRS, CDR2 YFSETQ. V was clipped by 1 base and J by 6 bases, with 11 bases between them. This CDR3 comprises 13 residues. This chain's CDR3 is CASSLLGGREQYF. As DNA, the CDR3 is TGCGCCAGCAGCTTGTTGGGGGGGCGCGAGCAGTACTTC.

The chain carries TRBV19 and TRBJ2-2, with D hard to call. The germline gives CDR1 LNHDA, CDR2 SQIVND (reference sequence). This CDR3 contains 13 residues. V dropped 1 base and J dropped 6 bases, with 6 bases sitting between them. CDR3 DNA sequence: TGTGCCAGTAGTATAGCCGGTCCCGGGGAGCTGTTTTTT. The encoded protein is CASSIAGPGELFF.

V gene TRBV9 combines with J gene TRBJ1-6; 12 nucleotides line up with TRBD1. Germline V gene lookup returns CDR1 SGDLS and CDR2 YYNGEE. The CDR3 is 15 residues long. The V and J ends lost 0 bases and 10 bases, in that order; junction bases with no gene match: 2. CDR3 sequence reads: CASSVGGTGGSPLHF. In DNA form, the CDR3 reads TGTGCCAGCAGCGTAGGGGGGACAGGGGGCTCACCCCTCCACTTT.

The J gene is TRBJ2-3, the V gene TRBV5-1, with 9 nucleotides matching TRBD1. The CDR3 has 14 residues. CDR1 and CDR2 from the germline V gene are SGHRS and YFSETQ. With 4 bases clipped from V and 4 bases from J, the junction kept 4 bases outside the gene matches. The CDR3 sequence: CASSLRQGADTQYF. CDR3 DNA sequence: TGCGCCAGCAGCCTTAGACAGGGGGCAGATACGCAGTATTTT.

About this clone: The junction departs from the called germline gene at one end, perhaps through a read error. This sequence joins TRBV7-6 and TRBJ2-5; D not certain. CDR3 size: 12 residues. Per germline, CDR1 SGHVS and CDR2 FNYEAQ. Written as DNA, the CDR3 is TGTGCCACCAGCAAACGGCAAGAGACCCAGTACTTC. This gives the protein CATSKRQETQYF.

V is TRBV5-6 and J is TRBJ2-3; a weak D match, TRBD2 (6 bases). The CDR3 consists of 13 residues. V was pared by 5 bases and J by 3 bases, with 10 bases between. The germline gives CDR1 SGHDT, CDR2 YYEEEE. The CDR3 reads CASSRGYTDTQYF. The CDR3 DNA sequence: TGTGCCAGCAGTCGGGGGTATACAGATACGCAGTATTTT. The variable domain in full, completed from reference TRBV5-6 and TRBJ2-3, reads DAGVTQSPTHLIKTRGQQVTLRCSPKSGHDTVSWYQQALGQGPQFIFQYYEEEERQRGNFPDRFSGHQFPNYSSELNVNALLLGDSALYLCASSRGYTDTQYFGPGTRLTVL.

J is TRBJ1-1 and V is TRBV6-5; TRBD1 matches 7 bases. Germline loops: CDR1 MNHEY, CDR2 SVGAGI. The CDR3 contains 14 residues. The ends lost 4 bases at V and 7 bases at J; junction bases unmatched: 9. The CDR3 protein is CASSSGRGFYEAFF. DNA of the CDR3: TGTGCCAGCAGTTCCGGCAGGGGGTTCTATGAAGCTTTCTTT.

This chain links TRBV6-5 with TRBJ2-5, with D possibly TRBD1 on 5 matching bases. The CDR3 consists of 15 residues. Germline V CDR1 and CDR2: MNHEY, SVGAGI. V lost 2 bases and J lost 0, with 10 bases in between. The CDR3 DNA is TGTGCCAGCAGTTACAGGGGTCGGTACCAAGAGACCCAGTACTTC. It translates to CASSYRGRYQETQYF.

V usage is TRBV19 and J usage is TRBJ2-7, with 7 nucleotides matching TRBD2. CDR3 length: 15 amino acids. Per germline, CDR1 LNHDA and CDR2 SQIVND (reference sequence). V lost 6 bases and J lost 2; bases outside the gene matches: 10. The CDR3 region has the DNA TGTGCCAGTAGCCCCGCCGGGGGGAACCCCTACGAGCAGTACTTC. This sequence encodes CASSPAGGNPYEQYF.

The CDR3 bases are TGTGCCAGCAGCTTAGGCCGGGGAACCTACGAGCAGTACTTC. Amino acid sequence: CASSLGRGTYEQYF. The V gene is TRBV7-2, the J gene TRBJ2-7, with D possibly matching TRBD2 (5 bases). The CDR3 has 14 amino acids. Germline-derived CDR1 and CDR2 are SGHTA and FQGNSA. Trimming shortened V by 1 base and J by 2 bases, and 9 bases separated the two germline ends.

This rearrangement joins TRBV11-3 to TRBJ2-3; D is uncertain. Germline assignment: CDR1 SGHNT and CDR2 YENEEA. The CDR3 consists of 13 residues. V lost 3 bases and J lost 6, with 10 bases in between. The CDR3 sequence: CASSFLFWDTQYF. In DNA, the CDR3 is TGTGCCAGCAGCTTCCTTTTTTGGGATACGCAGTATTTT. Looking up the rest from reference TRBV11-3 and TRBJ2-3 gives the full variable domain: EAGVVQSPRYKIIEKKQPVAFWCNPISGHNTLYWYLQNLGQGPELLIRYENEEAVDDSQLPKDRFSAERLKGVDSTLKIQPAELGDSAVYLCASSFLFWDTQYFGPGTRLTVL.

The V call is TRBV10-3, the J call TRBJ1-4; D remains unclear. V was trimmed by 3 bases and J by 0 bases, leaving 11 bases between them. From germline, CDR1 is ENHRY and CDR2 SYGVKD. The CDR3 totals 16 residues. In nucleotides, the CDR3 is TGTGCCATCAGTGATGGTTCCCTAACAACTAATGAAAAACTGTTTTTT. This sequence encodes CAISDGSLTTNEKLFF.

This clone was seen a single time. J is TRBJ2-2 and V is TRBV28; D possibly corresponds to TRBD1 (6 bases). V lost 4 bases, J lost 4 bases, and 19 bases lay in between. The CDR3 is 17 amino acids. CDR1 and CDR2 from the germline V gene are MDHEN and SYDVKM. The CDR3 protein is CASSSPDSALSTGELFF. CDR3 DNA sequence: TGTGCCAGCAGTTCCCCGGACAGCGCGCTTAGCACCGGGGAGCTGTTTTTT. Drawing the rest from reference TRBV28 and TRBJ2-2, the complete variable domain is DVKVTQSSRYLVKRTGEKVFLECVQDMDHENMFWYRQDPGLGLRLIYFSYDVKMKEKGDIPEGYSVSREKKERFSLILESASTNQTSMYLCASSSPDSALSTGELFFGEGSRLTVL.

V and J are TRBV5-4 and TRBJ2-7; TRBD2 matches at 10 bases. Trimming removed 2 bases from V and 3 bases from J; junction bases left unmatched: 2. The CDR3 consists of 14 residues. Germline loops: CDR1 SGHNT, CDR2 YYREEE (reference sequence). CDR3: CASSLAGGLYEQYF. CDR3 nucleotide sequence: TGTGCCAGCAGCTTAGCGGGGGGGCTCTACGAGCAGTACTTC.

In this sample, this clone turned up a few times. Additional DNA sequences in this sample encode the identical CDR3. The gene calls are TRBV6-5 and TRBJ2-3, with D perhaps matching TRBD2 (5 bases). V was shortened by 6 bases and J by 6 bases, with 7 bases between the two germline ends. Germline V gene sequence: CDR1 MNHEY, CDR2 SVGAGI. The CDR3 is 11 residues long. CDR3 region: CASRRGDTQYF. The CDR3 DNA sequence: TGTGCCAGCAGGAGAGGGGATACGCAGTATTTT.

The chain employs TRBV2 and TRBJ2-6; 10 nucleotides agree with TRBD1. Trimming removed 6 bases from V and 4 bases from J; junction bases left unmatched: 9. From germline, CDR1 is SNHLY and CDR2 FYNNEI. The CDR3 has 17 residues. The CDR3 loop is CASRAGTGVPGANVLTF. As DNA, the CDR3 is TGTGCCAGCAGGGCCGGGACAGGGGTGCCCGGGGCCAACGTCCTGACTTTC.

The gene calls are TRBV28 and TRBJ2-3; D is unresolved. Germline CDR1 and CDR2: MDHEN and SYDVKM. Trimming removed 3 bases from V and 1 base from J, with 23 bases in between. The CDR3 runs to 19 residues. The CDR3 DNA sequence: TGTGCCAGCAGTTTTTATAGTAACGGCCGGTCCGGCGGCACAGATACGCAGTATTTT. This sequence encodes CASSFYSNGRSGGTDTQYF.

J is TRBJ2-7 and V is TRBV2, with 7 bases fitting TRBD1. Germline CDR1 and CDR2: SNHLY and FYNNEI. The V segment lost 8 bases and the J segment 0 bases; nucleotides outside the gene matches: 7. The CDR3 covers 14 residues. The CDR3 here is CASLGQEFSYEQYF. CDR3 nucleotide sequence: TGTGCCAGCCTCGGACAGGAATTCTCCTACGAGCAGTACTTC. Complete variable domain (other parts from reference TRBV2 and TRBJ2-7): EPEVTQTPSHQVTQMGQEVILRCVPISNHLYFYWYRQILGQKVEFLVSFYNNEISEKSEIFDDQFSVERPDGSNFTLKIRSTKLEDSAMYFCASLGQEFSYEQYFGPGTRLTVT.

In this sample, this clone turned up a few times. CDR3 DNA sequence: TGCGCCAGCAGTGAGTCGGAGACGGGGGGCTACACCTTC. Its translation is CASSESETGGYTF. The genes are TRBV10-1 and TRBJ1-2, with unresolved D. V lost 0 bases and J 8 bases, leaving 10 bases between the germline ends. The germline V gene has CDR1 WNHNN and CDR2 SYGVQD (reference sequence). The CDR3 has 13 amino acids.